These T cell receptor beta chains were read from a single sample in a study of blood T cell repertoires in COVID-19. Assay used: immunoSEQ multiplex PCR; TCRdb lists only in-frame clones, some missing. The sample records over 95,000 clones, 70% to 80% being singletons. The sample was peripheral blood. The source of these receptors is a woman older than 75 with active or convalescent COVID-19. The CDR3 runs from the conserved cysteine through the conserved F or W. The D gene is left open where the match is weak. Rows give clone size only sometimes, using once, few, many, or a class for an expanded clone.

D gene: TRBD1; J gene: TRBJ1-1; V gene: TRBV28; clone size: .; CDR3 DNA: TGTGCCAGCAGTTTAGGGAGAAATTATCGACAGGGGGGCACTGAAGCTTTCTTT; CDR3 protein: CASSLGRNYRQGGTEAFF
D gene: TRBD1; J gene: TRBJ1-2; V gene: TRBV6-5; clone size: .; CDR3 DNA: TGTGCCAGCAGTTACGGGACAGGGGACTATGGCTACACCTTC; CDR3 protein: CASSYGTGDYGYTF
D gene: .; J gene: TRBJ2-7; V gene: TRBV11-3; clone size: .; CDR3 DNA: TGTGCCAGCAGCTTGAGTGGGGGGAGCTCCTACGAGCAGTACTTC; CDR3 protein: CASSLSGGSSYEQYF
D gene: TRBD2; J gene: TRBJ2-1; V gene: TRBV18; clone size: .; CDR3 DNA: TGTGCCAGCTCACCACCGGTAAGCGGGAGGATGCATGAGCAGTTCTTC; CDR3 protein: CASSPPVSGRMHEQFF
D gene: TRBD1; J gene: TRBJ1-6; V gene: TRBV15; clone size: .; CDR3 DNA: TGTGCCACCAGCAGAGCCGGGACAGTTCTCCACTTT; CDR3 protein: CATSRAGTVLHF
D gene: .; J gene: TRBJ1-5; V gene: TRBV6-5; clone size: .; CDR3 DNA: TGTGCCAGCAGCACACAGAGCCATAGCAATCAGCCCCAGCATTTT; CDR3 protein: CASSTQSHSNQPQHF
D gene: .; J gene: TRBJ2-5; V gene: TRBV12-3/TRBV12-4; clone size: .; CDR3 DNA: TGTGCCAGCAGTTTGGGAGTTCAAGAGACCCAGTACTTC; CDR3 protein: CASSLGVQETQYF
D gene: TRBD1; J gene: TRBJ1-5; V gene: TRBV6-5; clone size: .; CDR3 DNA: TGTGCCAGCAGTCATAACAGGGGGCATCAGCCCCAGCATTTT; CDR3 protein: CASSHNRGHQPQHF
D gene: TRBD2; J gene: TRBJ2-7; V gene: TRBV5-6; clone size: few; CDR3 DNA: TGTGCCAGCAGCCAAAGGGAGTCGGGACTAGCGGGGGTGGAGCAGTACTTC; CDR3 protein: CASSQRESGLAGVEQYF
D gene: .; J gene: TRBJ2-3; V gene: TRBV20-1; clone size: .; CDR3 DNA: TGCAGTGCTAGTTTCGGGGTAGATACGCAGTATTTT; CDR3 protein: CSASFGVDTQYF
D gene: TRBD2; J gene: TRBJ2-7; V gene: TRBV2; clone size: few; CDR3 DNA: TGTGCCAGCAGTTGGACTAGCGGGAGGGTCTACGAGCAGTACTTC; CDR3 protein: CASSWTSGRVYEQYF
D gene: TRBD1; J gene: TRBJ1-1; V gene: TRBV18; clone size: .; CDR3 DNA: TGTGCCAGCTCATCGGGACAGGGGAACACTGAAGCTTTCTTT; CDR3 protein: CASSSGQGNTEAFF
D gene: TRBD1; J gene: TRBJ2-3; V gene: TRBV6-5; clone size: .; CDR3 DNA: TGTGCCAGCACTACGGGACAGGGAACAGATACGCAGTATTTT; CDR3 protein: CASTTGQGTDTQYF
D gene: .; J gene: TRBJ2-3; V gene: TRBV6-5; clone size: once; CDR3 DNA: TGTGCCAGCAGTTACTTGCCGCGTCGGGATACGCAGTATTTT; CDR3 protein: CASSYLPRRDTQYF
D gene: TRBD2; J gene: TRBJ2-1; V gene: TRBV7-2; clone size: .; CDR3 DNA: TGTGCCAGCAGCTTAATTAGCGGGTACAATGAGCAGTTCTTC; CDR3 protein: CASSLISGYNEQFF
D gene: .; J gene: TRBJ2-3; V gene: TRBV7-9; clone size: .; CDR3 DNA: TGTGCCAGCAGGCCTAACACAGGGAGAGTCGCCACAGATACGCAGTATTTT; CDR3 protein: CASRPNTGRVATDTQYF
D gene: TRBD1; J gene: TRBJ2-1; V gene: TRBV18; clone size: .; CDR3 DNA: TGTGCCAGCTCAGCGACAGGGACCTCCTACAATGAGCAGTTCTTC; CDR3 protein: CASSATGTSYNEQFF
D gene: TRBD2; J gene: TRBJ2-3; V gene: TRBV7-3; clone size: .; CDR3 DNA: TGTGCCAGCAGCTTAACTCGTCCTAGCGGGAGTTCAGATACGCAGTATTTT; CDR3 protein: CASSLTRPSGSSDTQYF
D gene: TRBD1; J gene: TRBJ2-1; V gene: TRBV19; clone size: .; CDR3 DNA: TGTGCCAGTAGTAGCAATTCAGGGTGGGACAGCTCGGGTGAGCAGTTCTTC; CDR3 protein: CASSSNSGWDSSGEQFF
D gene: TRBD1; J gene: TRBJ2-7; V gene: TRBV11-1; clone size: .; CDR3 DNA: TGTGCCAGCAGCTTTGAGGACAGGGGGCAATACGAGCAGTACTTC; CDR3 protein: CASSFEDRGQYEQYF
D gene: TRBD2; J gene: TRBJ2-2; V gene: TRBV5-1; clone size: .; CDR3 DNA: TGCGCCAGCAACCTGCTAGCGGGCGCGAACACCGGGGAGCTGTTTTTT; CDR3 protein: CASNLLAGANTGELFF
D gene: .; J gene: TRBJ2-5; V gene: TRBV28; clone size: .; CDR3 DNA: TGTGCCAGCAGACCGCAGGCCCCGGAGACCCAGTACTTC; CDR3 protein: CASRPQAPETQYF
D gene: .; J gene: TRBJ2-5; V gene: TRBV21-1; clone size: once; CDR3 DNA: TGTGCCAGCCCTCCAGGGGCAAGAGAGACCCAGTACTTC; CDR3 protein: CASPPGARETQYF
D gene: .; J gene: TRBJ1-3; V gene: TRBV25-1; clone size: .; CDR3 DNA: TGTGCCAGCAGTGCCAGGGGTTCGTGGGGAAACACCATATATTTT; CDR3 protein: CASSARGSWGNTIYF
D gene: .; J gene: TRBJ1-5; V gene: TRBV27; clone size: .; CDR3 DNA: TGTGCCAGCAGTCCCCTAAGAGGGGGATCTAATCAGCCCCAGCATTTT; CDR3 protein: CASSPLRGGSNQPQHF
D gene: .; J gene: TRBJ1-3; V gene: TRBV30; clone size: .; CDR3 DNA: TGTGCCTGGAGCGTTATCTCTGGAAACACCATATATTTT; CDR3 protein: CAWSVISGNTIYF
D gene: .; J gene: TRBJ1-1; V gene: TRBV5-1; clone size: once; CDR3 DNA: TGCGCCAGCAGCAGAGGGTCTGAAGCTTTCTTT; CDR3 protein: CASSRGSEAFF
D gene: .; J gene: TRBJ1-5; V gene: TRBV6-5; clone size: .; CDR3 DNA: TGTGCCAGCAGGGGCGTTAGGTTCCATCAGCCCCAGCATTTT; CDR3 protein: CASRGVRFHQPQHF
D gene: TRBD1; J gene: TRBJ2-7; V gene: TRBV18; clone size: many; CDR3 DNA: TGTGCCAGCTCACTTGGGACAGGGCTGTGGGACGAGCAGTACTTC; CDR3 protein: CASSLGTGLWDEQYF
D gene: .; J gene: TRBJ2-3; V gene: TRBV28; clone size: .; CDR3 DNA: TGTGCGAGCGGGGAGGGGGTGATGGCAGATACGCAGTATTTT; CDR3 protein: CASGEGVMADTQYF
D gene: .; J gene: TRBJ1-3; V gene: TRBV4-2; clone size: .; CDR3 DNA: TGTGCCAGCAGCCGGAAATACAGGGAAGGAAACACCATATATTTT; CDR3 protein: CASSRKYREGNTIYF
D gene: .; J gene: TRBJ2-2; V gene: TRBV28; clone size: .; CDR3 DNA: TGTGCCAGCAGTTTCGGTGACTATTCCACCGGGGAGCTGTTTTTT; CDR3 protein: CASSFGDYSTGELFF
D gene: .; J gene: TRBJ2-1; V gene: TRBV4-1; clone size: .; CDR3 DNA: TGCGCCAGCAGCCCGGACTTAAGCTCCTACAATGAGCAGTTCTTC; CDR3 protein: CASSPDLSSYNEQFF
D gene: TRBD2; J gene: TRBJ2-7; V gene: TRBV19; clone size: few; CDR3 DNA: TGTGCCAGTAGTAAAACAGGGACTAGCGGGAGCTACGAGCAGTACTTC; CDR3 protein: CASSKTGTSGSYEQYF
D gene: .; J gene: TRBJ2-3; V gene: TRBV10-1; clone size: .; CDR3 DNA: TGCGCCAGCAGCGTGGCGGGGCCCACAGATACGCAGTATTTT; CDR3 protein: CASSVAGPTDTQYF
D gene: .; J gene: TRBJ2-7; V gene: TRBV6-5; clone size: .; CDR3 DNA: TGTGCCAGCAGTCAGGGCCCGCTCCCCGAGCAGTACTTC; CDR3 protein: CASSQGPLPEQYF
D gene: .; J gene: TRBJ1-1; V gene: TRBV6-5; clone size: .; CDR3 DNA: TGTGCCAGCAGTTACGTAGGGGATCTGAACACTGAAGCTTTCTTT; CDR3 protein: CASSYVGDLNTEAFF
D gene: .; J gene: TRBJ1-5; V gene: TRBV2; clone size: .; CDR3 DNA: TGTGCCAGCAGTGAACAGATCCTTAGCAATCAGCCCCAGCATTTT; CDR3 protein: CASSEQILSNQPQHF
D gene: TRBD1; J gene: TRBJ2-1; V gene: TRBV2; clone size: .; CDR3 DNA: TGTGCCAGCATGCGGACAGGGGCCAATGAGCAGTTCTTC; CDR3 protein: CASMRTGANEQFF
D gene: TRBD1; J gene: TRBJ2-7; V gene: TRBV19; clone size: .; CDR3 DNA: TGTGCCACCCAACACCGGACAGGGGGCTCCTACGAGCAGTACTTC; CDR3 protein: CATQHRTGGSYEQYF
D gene: .; J gene: TRBJ2-1; V gene: TRBV6-5; clone size: .; CDR3 DNA: TGTGCCAGCAGTCTAACAGGGTTTTCCTACAATGAGCAGTTCTTC; CDR3 protein: CASSLTGFSYNEQFF
D gene: .; J gene: TRBJ1-1; V gene: TRBV6-5; clone size: .; CDR3 DNA: TGTGCCACGAACTCCAACACTGAAGCTTTCTTT; CDR3 protein: CATNSNTEAFF
D gene: TRBD1; J gene: TRBJ2-2; V gene: TRBV18; clone size: .; CDR3 DNA: TGTGCCAGCTCACCAAACAGGGGAGAAACCGGGGAGCTGTTTTTT; CDR3 protein: CASSPNRGETGELFF
D gene: .; J gene: TRBJ1-5; V gene: TRBV10-2; clone size: .; CDR3 DNA: TGCGCCAGCAGGGCGGGGGCTGGCAATCAGCCCCAGCATTTT; CDR3 protein: CASRAGAGNQPQHF
D gene: .; J gene: TRBJ2-3; V gene: TRBV7-2; clone size: .; CDR3 DNA: TGTGCCAGCAGCTTATCAGGAACGGATACGCAGTATTTT; CDR3 protein: CASSLSGTDTQYF
D gene: TRBD2; J gene: TRBJ2-3; V gene: TRBV4-2; clone size: few; CDR3 DNA: TGTGCCAGCAGCCAAGAAGGCCTAGCGGGAGCGGGGGATACGCAGTATTTT; CDR3 protein: CASSQEGLAGAGDTQYF
D gene: .; J gene: TRBJ1-4; V gene: TRBV30; clone size: .; CDR3 DNA: TGTGCCTGGAGTCTGAAGGGGGGGAAAGAAAAACTGTTTTTT; CDR3 protein: CAWSLKGGKEKLFF
D gene: .; J gene: TRBJ2-1; V gene: TRBV18; clone size: .; CDR3 DNA: TGTGCCAGCTCACCTGGGCCCAGCTCCTACAATGAGCAGTTCTTC; CDR3 protein: CASSPGPSSYNEQFF
D gene: .; J gene: TRBJ1-2; V gene: TRBV4-2; clone size: few; CDR3 DNA: TGTGCCAGCAGCCAAGTAAAACTCGACAGGCGGAACTATGGCTACACCTTC; CDR3 protein: CASSQVKLDRRNYGYTF
D gene: TRBD1; J gene: TRBJ1-2; V gene: TRBV28; clone size: once; CDR3 DNA: TGTGCCAGCAGTCCCTTGGGACAGGGGATCTCCAACTATGGCTACACCTTC; CDR3 protein: CASSPLGQGISNYGYTF
D gene: TRBD1; J gene: TRBJ1-2; V gene: TRBV9; clone size: once; CDR3 DNA: TGTGCCAGCAGTTCATCCGGGACAGGGGTCTTGGGCTACACCTTC; CDR3 protein: CASSSSGTGVLGYTF
D gene: .; J gene: TRBJ1-2; V gene: TRBV19; clone size: many; CDR3 DNA: TGTGCCAGTAGTACACAAATCTTCTATGGCTACACCTTC; CDR3 protein: CASSTQIFYGYTF
D gene: .; J gene: TRBJ2-7; V gene: TRBV27; clone size: .; CDR3 DNA: TGTGCCAGCAGTTTATCGACTGGGGGCATCCCGGCTGTCTACTTC; CDR3 protein: CASSLSTGGIPAVYF
D gene: TRBD1; J gene: TRBJ1-2; V gene: TRBV6-1; clone size: few; CDR3 DNA: TGTGCCAGCAGTGGAACTACTTCGGACAGGTACTATGGCTACACCTTC; CDR3 protein: CASSGTTSDRYYGYTF
D gene: TRBD2; J gene: TRBJ2-7; V gene: TRBV19; clone size: .; CDR3 DNA: TGTGCCAGTAGAGGTAGCGGGAGGGCCTACGAGCAGTACTTC; CDR3 protein: CASRGSGRAYEQYF
D gene: TRBD2; J gene: TRBJ2-1; V gene: TRBV2; clone size: .; CDR3 DNA: TGTGCCAGCACTCCGACTAGCGGGAGGTTGAATGAGCAGTTCTTC; CDR3 protein: CASTPTSGRLNEQFF
D gene: TRBD1; J gene: TRBJ1-1; V gene: TRBV4-3; clone size: .; CDR3 DNA: TGCGCCAGCAGCCACCACGGCGCAGGGGGCGATGAAGCTTTCTTT; CDR3 protein: CASSHHGAGGDEAFF
D gene: .; J gene: TRBJ2-1; V gene: TRBV7-9; clone size: .; CDR3 DNA: TGTGCCAGCACCCAAGAGCGGGCGAGGTACAATGAGCAGTTCTTC; CDR3 protein: CASTQERARYNEQFF
D gene: TRBD2; J gene: TRBJ2-3; V gene: TRBV11-2; clone size: .; CDR3 DNA: TGTGCCAGCAGCTTAGTAGCGGGGCACACAGATACGCAGTATTTT; CDR3 protein: CASSLVAGHTDTQYF
D gene: .; J gene: TRBJ2-1; V gene: TRBV7-9; clone size: .; CDR3 DNA: TGTGCCAGCAATACCGGAACGGGGAGCCTGGGTGAGCAGTTCTTC; CDR3 protein: CASNTGTGSLGEQFF